This passage covers 13 T cell receptor beta chains from one sample sequenced in a study of T cells in Graves' hyperthyroidism and ophthalmopathy. Amplified TCR beta CDR3 regions came from RNA transcripts. The HTBI primer set served for first-round RT-PCR of the TCR CDR3. Each CDR3 protein is one row after TCRdb ran MiXCR on the multiplex PCR reads. The table has over 250,000 distinct CDR3 sequences, approximately 15% seen once; the top ten hold 34%. Sequencing was performed on blood. All receptors derive from a woman between 40 and 55 years old with Graves' ophthalmopathy.

This clonotype was counted many times. The chain combines TRBV12-3 or TRBV12-4 with TRBJ2-3, with D hard to call. Trimming left V 6 bases short and J 2 bases short, with 9 bases between. This CDR3 contains 13 residues. The CDR3 region is CASSPSLTDTQYF. The CDR3, as DNA: TGTGCCAGCAGCCCATCTCTCACAGATACGCAGTATTTT.

The rearrangement uses TRBV28 and TRBJ1-4; possibly TRBD1 for D (5 bases). V was cut by 3 bases and J by 0 bases, with 17 bases left in between. CDR3 length: 18 amino acids. Per the germline V gene, CDR1 is MDHEN and CDR2 is SYDVKM. The CDR3 sequence is CASSFGGTAGATNEKLFF. The CDR3 DNA reads as TGTGCCAGCAGTTTTGGGGGAACAGCGGGTGCAACTAATGAAAAACTGTTTTTT. Variable domain in full (rest from reference TRBV28 and TRBJ1-4): DVKVTQSSRYLVKRTGEKVFLECVQDMDHENMFWYRQDPGLGLRLIYFSYDVKMKEKGDIPEGYSVSREKKERFSLILESASTNQTSMYLCASSFGGTAGATNEKLFFGSGTQLSVL.

Turning to this clonotype: Given a much more abundant clone one base away, this may be a read error. The chain employs TRBV2 and TRBJ2-1; D might be TRBD2 (6 bases). Germline CDR1 SNHLY, CDR2 FYNNEI. There are 17 residues in the CDR3. The CDR3 nucleotides read TGTGCCACCAGTGATCGCTGGGGGGAAGGCTCCTACGATGAGCAGTTCTTC. Translation: CATSDRWGEGSYDEQFF.

The chain has TRBV5-1 and TRBJ2-5; a weak D match, TRBD1 (5 bases). This CDR3 comprises 13 residues. Trimming stripped 3 bases from V and 2 bases from J, with 8 bases between. The germline CDR1 and CDR2 sequences are SGHRS and YFSETQ. CDR3: CASSWGLQETQYF. The DNA for the CDR3 is TGCGCCAGCAGCTGGGGCCTGCAAGAGACCCAGTACTTC.

This chain connects TRBV30 to TRBJ1-2, with D maybe TRBD1 (6 bases). The germline V and J ends were trimmed by 3 bases and 6 bases, with 20 bases remaining between them. The CDR3 is 15 residues long. The germline CDR1 and CDR2 sequences are GTSNPN and SVGIG (reference sequence). CDR3 bases: TGTGCCTGGAGCCTTGTAGCAGGTACAGGGAATGGCTACACCTTC. The encoded protein is CAWSLVAGTGNGYTF.

This clonotype has a count of ten or more. The chain couples TRBV28 to TRBJ1-1; D unresolved. V was shortened by 4 bases and J by 5 bases, with 5 bases between the two germline ends. Germline V gives CDR1 MDHEN, CDR2 SYDVKM. This CDR3 is 11 amino acids long. Written as DNA, the CDR3 is TGTGCCAGCAGTTATAAAACTGAAGCTTTCTTT. Its protein product is CASSYKTEAFF.

This clonotype was detected ten times or more. The chain is built from TRBV20-1 and TRBJ1-4, with D maybe TRBD1 (5 bases). This CDR3 has 14 amino acids. Germline V gene lookup returns CDR1 DFQATT and CDR2 SNEGSKA (reference sequence). Trimming took off 5 bases at V and 7 bases at J, with 17 bases between the two ends. Written as DNA, the CDR3 is TGCAGTGCTCCCGTAGGGGCGTTAGGTGAAAAACTGTTTTTT. Amino acid sequence: CSAPVGALGEKLFF.

The sample holds many counts of this clonotype. The chain recombines TRBV5-1 with TRBJ2-7, with 10 nucleotides matching TRBD1. Per germline, CDR1 SGHRS and CDR2 YFSETQ. Trimming cost V 4 bases and J 2 bases; bases outside gene matches: 12. This CDR3 is built from 17 residues. The chain's CDR3 is CASSQTPGQGLTYEQYF. The CDR3 DNA reads as TGCGCCAGCAGCCAGACCCCGGGACAGGGGTTGACCTACGAGCAGTACTTC.

Here the CDR3 DNA reads TGTGCCAGCAGCCACGGCAGCTCTGGAAACACCATATATTTT. This encodes CASSHGSSGNTIYF. The gene calls are TRBV5-8 and TRBJ1-3; no firm D call. The CDR3 consists of 14 residues. Trimming shortened V by 4 bases and J by 0 bases, and 8 bases separated the two germline ends. The V gene's germline CDR1 is SGHTS and CDR2 YDEGEE.

Many counts were recorded for this clonotype. The V and J genes are TRBV7-9 and TRBJ2-7, with D possibly matching TRBD1 (7 bases). Germline-derived CDR1 and CDR2 are SEHNR and FQNEAQ (reference sequence). The CDR3 consists of 15 residues. The V end lost 3 bases, the J end lost 7 bases, and 19 bases lay between the germline ends. The CDR3 bases are TGTGCCAGCAGCTTGTCTGGAGGGGGCGGGAATGAGCAGTACTTC. Translation gives CASSLSGGGGNEQYF.

The sample holds many counts of this clonotype. The CDR3 sequence is CASSLLTANTEAFF. CDR3 DNA: TGTGCCAGCAGCTTATTAACGGCAAACACTGAAGCTTTCTTT. The rearrangement uses TRBV7-9 and TRBJ1-1; D is undetermined. CDR3 length equals 14 residues. Germline V gene data show CDR1 as SEHNR and CDR2 as FQNEAQ (reference sequence). Trimming took off 2 bases at V and 2 bases at J, with 9 bases between the two ends.

The V and J genes are TRBV10-3 and TRBJ1-6; 8 nucleotides line up with TRBD1. The CDR3 has 15 amino acids. The V gene end was trimmed by 8 bases and the J gene end by 10 bases; junction bases not matched to a gene: 13. Germline CDR1 reads ENHRY; CDR2 reads SYGVKD. CDR3 coding DNA: TGTGCCATCCCGTTAGGACAGGGTGGTTTGTCACCCCTCCACTTT. Protein product: CAIPLGQGGLSPLHF.

The J gene is TRBJ1-1, the V gene TRBV19; D unresolved. This CDR3 has 13 amino acids. Trimming took 10 bases from V and 3 from J, leaving 15 bases between them. Germline loops: CDR1 LNHDA, CDR2 SQIVND (reference sequence). The CDR3 loop reads CAIKPNQDTEAFF. Here the CDR3 DNA reads TGTGCCATAAAACCTAACCAGGACACTGAAGCTTTCTTT. Filled out from reference TRBV19 and TRBJ1-1, the complete variable domain reads DGGITQSPKYLFRKEGQNVTLSCEQNLNHDAMYWYRQDPGQGLRLIYYSQIVNDFQKGDIAEGYSVSREKKESFPLTVTSAQKNPTAFYLCAIKPNQDTEAFFGQGTRLTVV.